This T cell receptor (beta chain) was found in a study of T cells in Graves' hyperthyroidism and ophthalmopathy. The V end was cut by 6 bases, the J end by 0 bases, with 15 bases between. The CDR3 contains 17 residues. Looked up from germline, CDR1 is SNHLY and CDR2 is FYNNEI. General study results and limits: Ophthalmopathy, as predicted by the model, came a median about seven months after the prediction.

Amplification of TCR beta CDR3 regions used RNA as the template. A first-round RT-PCR of the TCR CDR3 used the HTBI primer set. From the multiplex PCR reads, TCRdb called clonotypes with MiXCR, one entry per CDR3 protein. There are hundreds of thousands of distinct CDR3 sequences in the sample; less than 45% occur only once, and under 8.5% lies in the top ten. As for this clonotype: Its antigen is not known.

Specimen: peripheral blood or thyroid tissue (not recorded which). The genes are TRBV2 and TRBJ1-6; D is perhaps TRBD1 (6 bases). The TCR sequence derives from an adult man with Graves' disease, either hyperthyroidism or ophthalmopathy (not recorded which). The CDR3 protein is CASSAEQGFSYNSPLHF. DNA of the CDR3: TGTGCCAGCAGCGCAGAACAGGGTTTCTCCTATAATTCACCCCTCCACTTT.